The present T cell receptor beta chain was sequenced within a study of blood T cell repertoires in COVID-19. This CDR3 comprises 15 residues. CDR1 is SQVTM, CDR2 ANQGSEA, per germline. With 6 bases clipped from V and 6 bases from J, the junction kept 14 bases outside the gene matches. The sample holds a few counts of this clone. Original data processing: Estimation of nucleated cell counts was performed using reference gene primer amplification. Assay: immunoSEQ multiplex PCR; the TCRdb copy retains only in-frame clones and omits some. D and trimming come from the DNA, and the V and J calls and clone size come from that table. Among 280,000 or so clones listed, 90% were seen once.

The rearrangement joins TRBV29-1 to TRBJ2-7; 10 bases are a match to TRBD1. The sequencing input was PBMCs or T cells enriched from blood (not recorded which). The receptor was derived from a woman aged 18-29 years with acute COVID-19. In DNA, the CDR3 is TGCAGCGTCTCCCACAAGGACAGGGGGGTTGGCGAGCAGTACTTC. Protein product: CSVSHKDRGVGEQYF.